These 23 T cell receptor beta chains were sequenced from one sample in a study of OX40 agonist ivuxolimab in advanced cancers. Clones were sequenced by immunoSEQ multiplex PCR, and TCRdb holds only the in-frame ones, with some missing. The table includes tens of thousands of clones, around 84% detected once. The source material was CD4+ or CD8+ T cells sorted from blood, sampled in a trial of the OX40 agonist ivuxolimab. Source of these receptors: an adult with an advanced solid tumor such as melanoma, head and neck, liver or kidney cancer.

The CDR3 is CASSPRLQETEQYF. CDR3 nucleotide sequence: TGCGCCAGCAGCCCGCGCCTCCAGGAGACCGAGCAGTACTTC. The chain joins TRBV4-3 to TRBJ2-7, with no clear D. Trimming removed 4 bases from V and 6 bases from J, with 16 bases in between. Per germline, CDR1 LGHNA and CDR2 YSLEER. CDR3 length: 14 amino acids.

The V gene is TRBV29-1, the J gene TRBJ2-3; D is undetermined. Germline CDR1 and CDR2: SQVTM and ANQGSEA. This CDR3 comprises 12 residues. V was cut by 5 bases and J by 5 bases, with 11 bases left in between. The CDR3 DNA sequence: TGCAGCGTTCCGCAAGGACGAGATACGCAGTATTTT. It translates to CSVPQGRDTQYF.

The CDR3 nucleotides read TGTGCCAGCAGCTTGGGTGGGACAGGCGAGCAGTACTTC. It is translated as CASSLGGTGEQYF. This chain uses TRBV5-6 with TRBJ2-7; 8 bases map to TRBD1. The V gene's germline CDR1 is SGHDT and CDR2 YYEEEE. This CDR3 is built from 13 residues. The trim removed 0 bases at V and 6 bases at J, leaving 2 bases unmatched.

The chain links TRBV11-2 to TRBJ2-7, with D possibly called TRBD1 or TRBD2 (5 bases each). The CDR3 contains 15 residues. Germline V CDR1 and CDR2: SGHAT, FQNNGV. Trimming left V 5 bases short and J 0 bases short, with 14 bases between. This CDR3 is CASSLAPQGSYEQYF. The CDR3 nucleotides are TGTGCCAGCAGCCTAGCCCCGCAGGGCTCCTACGAGCAGTACTTC. The whole variable domain, remainder taken from reference TRBV11-2 and TRBJ2-7, is EAGVAQSPRYKIIEKRQSVAFWCNPISGHATLYWYQQILGQGPKLLIQFQNNGVVDDSQLPKDRFSAERLKGVDSTLKIQPAKLEDSAVYLCASSLAPQGSYEQYFGPGTRLTVT.

The J gene is TRBJ2-7, the V gene TRBV6-1, with 8 bases fitting TRBD1. Unmatched junction bases numbered 5, after V lost 3 bases and J lost 1 base. The CDR3 is 15 amino acids. Germline lookup yields CDR1 MNHNS and CDR2 SASEGT. CDR3 sequence: CASSEMWTGSYEQYF. The CDR3 DNA follows: TGTGCCAGCAGTGAGATGTGGACAGGGTCCTACGAGCAGTACTTC.

The chain couples TRBV27 to TRBJ2-7; D not resolved. Germline V gene sequence: CDR1 MNHEY, CDR2 SMNVEV (reference sequence). This CDR3 is built from 12 residues. Trimming stripped 6 bases from V and 4 bases from J, with 10 bases between. CDR3 protein: CASRTPSYEQYF. CDR3 nucleotide sequence: TGTGCCAGCAGGACACCTTCGTACGAGCAGTACTTC.

The count of this clone is one. This sequence joins TRBV7-9 and TRBJ1-1, with D unresolved. Germline V gene data show CDR1 as SEHNR and CDR2 as FQNEAQ (reference sequence). Trimming shortened V by 5 bases and J by 0 bases, and 7 bases separated the two germline ends. There are 13 residues in the CDR3. The CDR3 loop reads CASSPPLNTEAFF. As DNA, the CDR3 is TGTGCCAGCAGCCCCCCCCTGAACACTGAAGCTTTCTTT.

This chain uses TRBV4-3 with TRBJ2-1; D ambiguous. Trimming took off 0 bases at V and 8 bases at J, with 5 bases between the two ends. The CDR3 totals 12 residues. Germline V CDR1 and CDR2: LGHNA, YSLEER. CDR3 sequence: CASSQDGYEQFF. The CDR3, as DNA: TGCGCCAGCAGCCAAGATGGGTATGAGCAGTTCTTC.

The chain uses TRBV10-3 and TRBJ2-5; perhaps TRBD2 as D (7 bases). The CDR3 loop spans 13 amino acids. Trimming took 8 bases from V and 1 from J, leaving 11 bases between them. Germline CDR1 ENHRY, CDR2 SYGVKD. CDR3 loop: CAIGGGRQETQYF. The CDR3 DNA sequence: TGTGCCATCGGGGGGGGGCGCCAAGAGACCCAGTACTTC.

This chain links TRBV9 with TRBJ2-3, with D perhaps TRBD2 (5 bases). The germline gives CDR1 SGDLS, CDR2 YYNGEE. V was pared by 0 bases and J by 6 bases, with 11 bases between. This CDR3 is built from 14 residues. The DNA for the CDR3 is TGTGCCAGCAGCGTAGGGTCTAGCTTGGATACGCAGTATTTT. Translating gives CASSVGSSLDTQYF.

The chain uses TRBV29-1 and TRBJ1-1; D is unclear. Trimming left V 4 bases short and J 3 bases short, with 18 bases between. Germline CDR1 SQVTM, CDR2 ANQGSEA. The CDR3 loop spans 15 amino acids. The CDR3 DNA reads as TGCAGCGTTGGCCCGGGAGAAAGTAGGGACACTGAAGCTTTCTTT. This encodes CSVGPGESRDTEAFF. The full variable domain, completed using reference TRBV29-1 and TRBJ1-1, is SAVISQKPSRDICQRGTSLTIQCQVDSQVTMMFWYRQQPGQSLTLIATANQGSEATYESGFVIDKFPISRPNLTFSTLTVSNMSPEDSSIYLCSVGPGESRDTEAFFGQGTRLTVV.

The chain couples TRBV27 to TRBJ2-7; D possibly corresponds to TRBD1 (5 bases). The germline gives CDR1 MNHEY, CDR2 SMNVEV (reference sequence). Between the trimmed V and J ends, which lost 1 base and 5 bases, there was a span of 9 bases. The CDR3 totals 13 residues. CDR3 sequence (DNA): TGTGCCAGCAGTTTATGGGCAGGGAACGAGCAGTACTTC. Its translation is CASSLWAGNEQYF.

This chain connects TRBV27 to TRBJ2-5; D uncertain. The last part of the DNA fits TRBJ2-7 better; the J call may be wrong. This CDR3 contains 12 residues. CDR1 MNHEY and CDR2 SMNVEV come from the germline V gene (reference sequence). Written as DNA, the CDR3 is TGTGCCAGCAGTTTTCTAGGCTACGAGCAGTACTTC. Its protein is CASSFLGYEQYF.

The chain employs TRBV5-4 and TRBJ1-1, with D hard to call. CDR1 SGHNT and CDR2 YYREEE come from the germline V gene (reference sequence). Between the trimmed V and J ends, which lost 3 bases and 5 bases, there was a span of 8 bases. The CDR3 has 12 residues. The CDR3 region is CASSSGYTEAFF. DNA of the CDR3: TGTGCCAGCAGCTCGGGATATACTGAAGCTTTCTTT.

The chain couples TRBV7-9 to TRBJ2-2; TRBD1 is a possible D gene (5 bases). V dropped 5 bases and J dropped 2 bases, with 15 bases sitting between them. This CDR3 has 16 residues. Germline V gene data show CDR1 as SEHNR and CDR2 as FQNEAQ (reference sequence). CDR3 sequence: CASSNFPGQNTGELFF. CDR3 coding DNA: TGTGCCAGCAGCAATTTTCCAGGACAAAACACCGGGGAGCTGTTTTTT.

The J gene is TRBJ1-5, the V gene TRBV19; perhaps TRBD1 as D (5 bases). The V and J ends lost 1 base and 7 bases respectively, with 11 bases between them. CDR3 length equals 14 residues. CDR1 is LNHDA, CDR2 SQIVND, per germline (reference sequence). The CDR3 here is CASSIGGPGQPQHF. CDR3 bases: TGTGCCAGTAGTATAGGGGGCCCGGGCCAGCCCCAGCATTTT.

The chain carries TRBV7-6 and TRBJ2-1; D is ambiguous. The ends were cut back, 2 bases at V and 6 bases at J, with 8 bases in the middle. Germline V lookup: CDR1 SGHVS, CDR2 FNYEAQ. CDR3 length: 13 residues. CDR3: CASSLTPPNEQFF. CDR3 nucleotides: TGTGCCAGCAGCTTAACCCCCCCCAATGAGCAGTTCTTC. The full variable domain, completed using reference TRBV7-6 and TRBJ2-1, is GAGVSQSPRYKVTKRGQDVALRCDPISGHVSLYWYRQALGQGPEFLTYFNYEAQQDKSGLPNDRFSAERPEGSISTLTIQRTEQRDSAMYRCASSLTPPNEQFFGPGTRLTVL.

In the case of this clone: A junction end diverges from the germline sequence, so it may reflect a read error. V gene TRBV7-7 combines with J gene TRBJ2-1; 8 bases align to TRBD2. The CDR3 is made up of 16 amino acids. Germline CDR1 and CDR2: SSHAT and FNYEAQ (reference sequence). CDR3 coding DNA: TGTGCTAGCAGCCAGATTAGCGGGGCTCCATACAATGAGCAGTTCTTC. It codes for CASSQISGAPYNEQFF.

The CDR3 DNA is TGTGCCAGCAGCTTGGGTTCAGATACGCAGTATTTT. This sequence encodes CASSLGSDTQYF. This rearrangement joins TRBV5-6 to TRBJ2-3; unclear D gene. Trimming left V 0 bases short and J 4 bases short, with 3 bases between. Germline assignment: CDR1 SGHDT and CDR2 YYEEEE. This CDR3 spans 12 amino acids.

This chain joins TRBV27 and TRBJ2-1, with D maybe TRBD2 (6 bases). This CDR3 is 15 amino acids long. The germline gives CDR1 MNHEY, CDR2 SMNVEV (reference sequence). Between the trimmed V and J ends, which lost 2 bases and 5 bases, there was a span of 13 bases. The CDR3 spells CASSLHGGGDNEQFF. The CDR3 region has the DNA TGTGCCAGCAGTTTACACGGAGGAGGGGACAATGAGCAGTTCTTC.

The CDR3 DNA follows: TGTGCCAGCAGCGGGAGAGTAAGCCCAGGGGGCTACACCTTC. The encoded protein is CASSGRVSPGGYTF. The genes are TRBV11-2 and TRBJ1-2, with D maybe TRBD1 (5 bases). The V gene lost 5 bases and the J gene lost 8 bases, with 18 bases spanning the gap. Germline values: CDR1 SGHAT, CDR2 FQNNGV. There are 14 residues in the CDR3.

The chain uses TRBV6-6 and TRBJ2-3; no definite D call. Per the germline V gene, CDR1 is MNHNY and CDR2 is SVGAGI (reference sequence). The length of the CDR3 is 14 residues. The V end lost 8 bases, the J end lost 6 bases, and 18 bases lay between the germline ends. CDR3 in amino acids: CASLHEESKDTQYF. CDR3 sequence (DNA): TGTGCCAGCTTACATGAGGAGTCAAAGGATACGCAGTATTTT.

The rearrangement links TRBV5-8 to TRBJ2-1; 9 positions match TRBD1. Trimming cost V 5 bases and J 14 bases; bases outside gene matches: 2. This CDR3 has 10 residues. Germline V CDR1 and CDR2: SGHTS, YDEGEE. As DNA, the CDR3 is TGTGCCAGCAGAGGGACAGGGAAGTTCTTC. This translates into CASRGTGKFF.